The rows below give T cell receptor beta chains drawn from one sample of a study of vaccination and CD4 T cells after COVID-19. In TCRdb, the PCR reads were re-called with MiXCR into one record per CDR3 protein. The sample shows 18,000 or so distinct CDR3 sequences, 51% of them seen only once. The antigens these receptors bind are not known. The starting material was CD4+ T cells from blood, cultured in vitro, obtained about 7 months after SARS-CoV-2 vaccination. The receptors derive from a human donor who had recovered from COVID-19. The CDR3 runs from the conserved cysteine through the conserved F or W. Only some rows state a clone size, as once, few, many or a class for expanded clones.

clone_size	v_call	j_call	cdr3_aa
.	TRBV7-8	TRBJ1-5	CASSWDRGNNQPQHF
.	TRBV15	TRBJ1-3	CATSRDVTGSPWNTIYF
few	TRBV7-8	TRBJ2-2	CASTLLGARETGELFF
.	TRBV20-1	TRBJ1-1	CSARDLFRSAVNTEAFF
.	TRBV10-3	TRBJ1-6	CAISVKGSNNSPLHF
few	TRBV7-2	TRBJ2-7	CASSLRTGGAEQYF
.	TRBV18	TRBJ2-5	CASSPQIGLSAEETQYF
.	TRBV9	TRBJ2-1	CASSASRGSGVYNEQFF
.	TRBV11-2	TRBJ2-1	CASRTIRSGSYNEQFF
.	TRBV24-1	TRBJ2-2	CATRDSGRGTGELFF
.	TRBV7-9	TRBJ1-1	CASTKPGQGITEAFF
.	TRBV24-1	TRBJ1-3	CATSDNRSLTVDCFSF
.	TRBV12-3/TRBV12-4	TRBJ2-2	CASSLQPGQRTYTGELFF
.	TRBV21-1	TRBJ2-7	CASSKEGRTDNYEQYF
.	TRBV7-2	TRBJ2-2	CASSLAASHGELFF
.	TRBV7-3	TRBJ2-7	CASSSNGGSLYF